Shown below are 9 T cell receptor beta chains from a single sample sequenced in a study of blood T cell repertoires in COVID-19. The table came from immunoSEQ multiplex PCR; TCRdb's copy has only in-frame clones and leaves some out. The table shows tens of thousands of clones, with 75% to 90% occurring only once. Input material: peripheral blood. The receptors come from a woman in her 70s with acute or convalescent COVID-19.

V and J are TRBV7-9 and TRBJ1-5; no definite D call. Germline values: CDR1 SEHNR, CDR2 FQNEAQ (reference sequence). The CDR3 runs to 13 residues. V lost 7 bases and J lost 7, with 14 bases in between. CDR3 loop: CASNSGVRQPQHF. In nucleotides, the CDR3 is TGTGCCAGCAACTCCGGGGTACGGCAGCCCCAGCATTTT.

The chain joins TRBV3-1 (or the pseudogene TRBV3-2) to TRBJ1-2, with 7 bases matching TRBD1. J was trimmed by 6 bases and V by 4 bases; bases with no gene match: 11. Germline lookup yields CDR1 LGHDT and CDR2 YNNKEL (reference sequence). This CDR3 has 15 amino acids. The CDR3 protein is CASSPTTGSRHGYTF. DNA for the CDR3: TGTGCCAGCAGCCCGACGACAGGGTCAAGGCATGGCTACACCTTC.

The chain couples TRBV3-1 (or the pseudogene TRBV3-2) to TRBJ1-2; D ambiguous. The CDR3 runs 15 residues. CDR1 and CDR2 from the germline V gene are LGHDT and YNNKEL (reference sequence). Trimming took off 0 bases at V and 2 bases at J, with 10 bases between the two ends. Here the CDR3 DNA reads TGTGCCAGCAGCCAAGAAGGAACAGCCAACTATGGCTACACCTTC. Translating gives CASSQEGTANYGYTF.

The chain recombines TRBV12-3 or TRBV12-4 with TRBJ1-6; D gene uncertain. The V end was cut by 3 bases, the J end by 7 bases, with 4 bases between. The CDR3 is 12 residues long. In DNA form, the CDR3 reads TGTGCCAGCAGTTTCGGGAATTCACCCCTCCACTTT. This translates into CASSFGNSPLHF.

Only a few counts were recorded for this clone. The rearrangement links TRBV6-5 to TRBJ2-1; 14 bases are a match to TRBD2. Germline CDR1 reads MNHEY; CDR2 reads SVGAGI. Trimming took 0 bases from V and 7 from J; bases not matched to a gene: 2. The CDR3 is 16 amino acids. CDR3 sequence (DNA): TGTGCCAGCAGTTACTCGAGGACTAGCGGGGGGAATGAGCAGTTCTTC. Protein product: CASSYSRTSGGNEQFF.

The chain's CDR3 is CASSFDTYSGNTIYF. DNA of the CDR3: TGTGCCAGCAGTTTCGACACCTACTCTGGAAACACCATATATTTT. The V call is TRBV2, the J call TRBJ1-3; D gene ambiguous. V shed 5 bases and J shed 0 bases, with 11 bases lying between them. CDR3 length: 15 residues. Germline CDR1 SNHLY, CDR2 FYNNEI.

The J gene is TRBJ2-2, the V gene TRBV5-1; possible D gene TRBD1, 6 bases. Trimming stripped 1 base from V and 5 bases from J, with 15 bases between. The CDR3 is 16 amino acids. The V gene's germline CDR1 is SGHRS and CDR2 YFSETQ. CDR3 protein: CASSLSAQGRTGELFF. The CDR3 coding sequence is TGCGCCAGCAGCTTGTCAGCACAGGGAAGGACCGGGGAGCTGTTTTTT. The full variable domain, its missing parts supplied by reference TRBV5-1 and TRBJ2-2, is KAGVTQTPRYLIKTRGQQVTLSCSPISGHRSVSWYQQTPGQGLQFLFEYFSETQRNKGNFPGRFSGRQFSNSRSEMNVSTLELGDSALYLCASSLSAQGRTGELFFGEGSRLTVL.

V is TRBV11-3 and J is TRBJ2-7; 12 bases align to TRBD1. The germline gives CDR1 SGHNT, CDR2 YENEEA. V lost 5 bases, J lost 3 bases, and 5 bases stayed unmatched. The CDR3 runs 15 residues. CDR3: CASSLGQGASYEQYV. The CDR3 bases are TGTGCCAGCAGCCTGGGACAGGGGGCGAGCTACGAGCAGTACGTC.

V and J are TRBV6-5 and TRBJ1-1; TRBD1 agrees at 9 bases. CDR3 length: 14 amino acids. Germline V gene lookup returns CDR1 MNHEY and CDR2 SVGAGI. Trimming cost V 6 bases and J 6 bases; bases outside gene matches: 8. CDR3 nucleotide sequence: TGTGCCAGCAGCCGGGGACAGGGAATCGCTGAAGCTTTCTTT. Translation gives CASSRGQGIAEAFF.